This TCR beta chain was sequenced during a study of OX40 agonist ivuxolimab in advanced cancers. Study-wide points: Doses of 0.1 to 3.0 mg/kg were accompanied by clonal expansion of CD4+ and CD8+ blood T cells by week 6.

In germline, CDR1 is MNHEY, CDR2 SVGAGI. The length of the CDR3 is 15 residues. Trimming removed 0 bases from V and 6 bases from J, with 12 bases in between. On this clone: Its antigen is currently unknown.

Repertoires were generated with immunoSEQ multiplex PCR, while TCRdb's copy carries only in-frame clones and drops some. The data contain fewer than 100,000 clones, around 87% of them singletons. The sample here was CD4+ or CD8+ T cells sorted from blood, taken in a trial of the OX40 agonist ivuxolimab. This sequence originates from an adult with an advanced solid tumor such as melanoma, head and neck, liver or kidney cancer. The chain couples TRBV6-5 to TRBJ1-5; no clear D gene. CDR3 residues: CASSYSSPRGQPQHF. DNA for the CDR3: TGTGCCAGCAGTTACTCCTCCCCGCGGGGTCAGCCCCAGCATTTT.